Below, 14 T cell receptor beta chains from the same sample are listed, as sequenced in a study of CD8 T cells in Susac syndrome (dated by TCRdb to the late 2010s). The library was generated by the immunoSEQ multiplex PCR assay. RNA was extracted with the RNeasy kit and roughly 0.45 to 1 ug was reverse transcribed using random hexamers. The public reads were reprocessed in TCRdb via fastp at Q25 and MiXCR, keeping in-frame beta chains. Records with the same CDR3 protein are collapsed into one entry carrying the most frequent genes and DNA. For this sample there are approximately 200,000 distinct CDR3 sequences; more than 85% appear just once. 0.082% of the sample comes from the top ten. What was sequenced was CD4+ T cells from PBMCs. The receptors originated from a human donor with multiple sclerosis.

The V call is TRBV20-1, the J call TRBJ1-2, with unresolved D. The germline CDR1 and CDR2 sequences are DFQATT and SNEGSKA (reference sequence). Trimming cost V 5 bases and J 0 bases, with 10 bases left between them. This CDR3 has 13 residues. The CDR3 DNA follows: TGCAGTGCTGATTCAGCCCCTAACTATGGCTACACCTTC. It codes for CSADSAPNYGYTF.

The chain recombines TRBV29-1 with TRBJ1-1; 7 positions agree with TRBD1. Germline CDR1 SQVTM, CDR2 ANQGSEA. CDR3 length equals 14 residues. V shed 5 bases and J 0 bases; nucleotides not matched to a gene: 6. The CDR3 nucleotides are TGCAGCGTTAGGTCAGGGGGAATGAACACTGAAGCTTTCTTT. This translates into CSVRSGGMNTEAFF.

The rearrangement uses TRBV7-9 and TRBJ2-1; no definite D call. There are 13 residues in the CDR3. The germline V gene encodes CDR1 SEHNR and CDR2 FQNEAQ (reference sequence). Between the trimmed V and J ends, which lost 1 base and 4 bases, there was a span of 5 bases. The CDR3 DNA reads as TGTGCCAGCAGCTTAGAGGTGTACAATGAGCAGTTCTTC. As protein: CASSLEVYNEQFF. Based on the CDR3 plus reference TRBV7-9 and TRBJ2-1, the full variable domain is DTGVSQNPRHKITKRGQNVTFRCDPISEHNRLYWYRQTLGQGPEFLTYFQNEAQLEKSRLLSDRFSAERPKGSFSTLEIQRTEQGDSAMYLCASSLEVYNEQFFGPGTRLTVL.

This clonotype has only one observation. The J gene is TRBJ2-7, the V gene TRBV28, with 8 bases that match TRBD1. This CDR3 region has 13 residues. V was pared by 9 bases and J by 5 bases, with 9 bases of the junction left unmatched. Germline CDR1 MDHEN, CDR2 SYDVKM. CDR3 in amino acids: CASKTGVADEQYF. In DNA form, the CDR3 reads TGTGCCAGTAAGACAGGGGTGGCCGACGAGCAGTACTTC.

This chain uses TRBV6-5 with TRBJ2-7; D gene unclear. V was clipped by 6 bases and J by 0 bases, with 15 bases between them. Germline loops: CDR1 MNHEY, CDR2 SVGAGI. CDR3 length: 15 residues. This CDR3 reads CASSSRQALSYEQYF. CDR3 nucleotide sequence: TGTGCCAGCAGCTCGAGACAAGCCCTCTCCTACGAGCAGTACTTC.

The V and J genes are TRBV29-1 and TRBJ1-1; weak D call: TRBD1 (5 bases). The CDR3 is 13 amino acids. The ends were cut back, 4 bases at V and 2 bases at J, with 11 bases in the middle. Germline loops: CDR1 SQVTM, CDR2 ANQGSEA. For the CDR3, the DNA is TGCAGCGTTGGTCACGGGGGAAACACTGAAGCTTTCTTT. It translates to CSVGHGGNTEAFF.

V and J are TRBV3-1 and TRBJ2-1; D remains ambiguous. This CDR3 spans 19 amino acids. The V gene's germline CDR1 is LGHDT and CDR2 YNNKEL (reference sequence). The V and J ends lost 1 base and 7 bases respectively, with 26 bases between them. CDR3 nucleotides: TGTGCCAGCAGCCAAGCTTACCGGATAGTGAGCTCTAAAAGGAATGAGCAGTTCTTC. Translating gives CASSQAYRIVSSKRNEQFF.

This clonotype has a single count. V and J are TRBV30 and TRBJ1-6, with 7 nucleotides matching TRBD1. This CDR3 contains 14 residues. Germline trimming cut 2 bases from V and 7 bases from J; bases unmatched to any gene: 5. Germline V gives CDR1 GTSNPN, CDR2 SVGIG (reference sequence). Here the CDR3 reads CAWSTGTDNSPLHF. Here the CDR3 DNA reads TGTGCCTGGAGTACCGGGACAGACAATTCACCCCTCCACTTT.

The rearrangement links TRBV30 to TRBJ1-1; possible D gene TRBD1, 6 bases. Between the trimmed V and J ends, which lost 3 bases and 4 bases, there was a span of 12 bases. Germline loops: CDR1 GTSNPN, CDR2 SVGIG (reference sequence). The CDR3 is 13 residues long. CDR3 loop: CAWRLQGTTEAFF. The DNA for the CDR3 is TGTGCCTGGAGGCTTCAGGGGACCACTGAAGCTTTCTTT.

V usage is TRBV30 and J usage is TRBJ2-7, with D possibly matching TRBD2 (5 bases). The germline V gene has CDR1 GTSNPN and CDR2 SVGIG (reference sequence). The CDR3 loop spans 11 amino acids. The V and J ends lost 5 bases and 4 bases respectively, with 9 bases between them. This CDR3 reads CAWGREYEQYF. As DNA, the CDR3 is TGTGCCTGGGGTCGGGAATACGAGCAGTACTTC.

V gene TRBV29-1 combines with J gene TRBJ2-5, with TRBD1 identical over 8 bases. Trimming cost V 5 bases and J 5 bases; bases outside gene matches: 7. The CDR3 consists of 13 residues. The germline gives CDR1 SQVTM, CDR2 ANQGSEA. CDR3: CSVTGQDGETQYF. CDR3 bases: TGCAGCGTTACGGGACAGGACGGGGAGACCCAGTACTTC. Full variable domain (remainder filled in from reference TRBV29-1 and TRBJ2-5): SAVISQKPSRDICQRGTSLTIQCQVDSQVTMMFWYRQQPGQSLTLIATANQGSEATYESGFVIDKFPISRPNLTFSTLTVSNMSPEDSSIYLCSVTGQDGETQYFGPGTRLLVL.

This clonotype has just one count. The chain uses TRBV2 and TRBJ2-2; D assignment may be TRBD1 or TRBD2 (6 bases each). The CDR3 spans 13 residues. Germline V gene sequence: CDR1 SNHLY, CDR2 FYNNEI. The V gene lost 6 bases and the J gene lost 8 bases, with 13 bases spanning the gap. The CDR3 DNA reads as TGTGCCAGCAGGTCGGAGGGGACAGGGGAGCTGTTTTTT. Translating it yields CASRSEGTGELFF.

V gene TRBV27 combines with J gene TRBJ2-4, with TRBD1 matching over 7 bases. The CDR3 covers 17 residues. Germline V lookup: CDR1 MNHEY, CDR2 SMNVEV (reference sequence). V shed 2 bases and J 1 base; nucleotides not matched to a gene: 8. In DNA form, the CDR3 reads TGTGCCAGCAGTTTAAGTCCAGGGGGTTTGGCCAAAAACATTCAGTACTTC. The encoded protein is CASSLSPGGLAKNIQYF.

Only one count was recorded for this clonotype. The V gene is TRBV6-5, the J gene TRBJ2-7; 8 bases match TRBD1. The CDR3 loop spans 13 amino acids. Germline CDR1 and CDR2: MNHEY and SVGAGI. Trimming removed 6 bases from V and 2 bases from J; junction bases left unmatched: 3. CDR3 bases: TGTGCCAGCAGAGGGACAGGCACCTACGAGCAGTACGTC. It specifies CASRGTGTYEQYV.